This T cell receptor beta chain was found in a study of cytomegalovirus exposure and HLA in healthy donors. Data came from immunoSEQ multiplex PCR; TCRdb stores just in-frame clones and leaves some out. The data hold under 110,000 clones, with about 88% observed a single time. V lost 5 bases to trimming and J lost 9 bases, with 19 bases between them. The V gene's germline CDR1 is SEHNR and CDR2 FQNEAQ (reference sequence). The CDR3 runs to 14 residues. The donors were in the roughly 130-subject validation cohort; that cohort was separate from the roughly 730-subject first cohort. The origin of this receptor is a woman aged 18 to 35 in good health and CMV-seropositive. The material sequenced was PBMCs. This chain uses TRBV7-9 with TRBJ1-1; D gene unclear. The CDR3 protein is CASSDVVRVVKAFF. CDR3 DNA: TGTGCCAGCAGCGATGTTGTGAGGGTTGTTAAAGCTTTCTTT.